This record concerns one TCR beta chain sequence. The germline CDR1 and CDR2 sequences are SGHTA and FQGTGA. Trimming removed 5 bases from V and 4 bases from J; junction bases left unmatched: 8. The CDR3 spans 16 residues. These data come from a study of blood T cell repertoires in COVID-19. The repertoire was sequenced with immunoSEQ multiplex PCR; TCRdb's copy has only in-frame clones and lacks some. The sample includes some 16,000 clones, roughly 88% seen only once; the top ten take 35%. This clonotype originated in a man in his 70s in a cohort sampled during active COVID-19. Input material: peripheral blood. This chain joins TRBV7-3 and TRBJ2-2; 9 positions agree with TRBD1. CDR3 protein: CASSPIRTGATGELFF. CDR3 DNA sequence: TGTGCCAGCAGCCCTATAAGGACAGGGGCCACCGGGGAGCTGTTTTTT.